The 12 T cell receptor beta chains below all came from one sample that was sequenced in a study of cytomegalovirus exposure and HLA in healthy donors. PCR primers comprised 60 Vbeta and 13 Jbeta primers. The repertoire was sequenced with immunoSEQ multiplex PCR; TCRdb's copy has only in-frame clones and lacks some. The repertoire holds some 200,000 clones, with about two thirds as singletons. Sequenced sample: PBMCs. The source of these receptors is a man aged 35 to 55 in good health and CMV-seropositive.

DNA of the CDR3: TGTGCCAGCAGCTTCGGGCTAGCGGGGGGTTTCTCCTACAATGAGCAGTTCTTC. Its protein product is CASSFGLAGGFSYNEQFF. The V gene is TRBV7-7, the J gene TRBJ2-1, with TRBD2 identical over 11 bases. V was pared by 3 bases and J by 0 bases, with 7 bases of the junction left unmatched. Germline lookup yields CDR1 SSHAT and CDR2 FNYEAQ (reference sequence). The length of the CDR3 is 18 residues.

This clone was counted a single time. V is TRBV19 and J is TRBJ2-5, with TRBD2 matching 8 bases. Germline V gene sequence: CDR1 LNHDA, CDR2 SQIVND (reference sequence). CDR3 size: 13 residues. After removal of 10 bases from V and 3 bases from J, the junction contained 7 bases not matched to a gene. CDR3 coding DNA: TGTGCCACTGCGGGGGGCACAGAAGAGACCCAGTACTTC. It specifies CATAGGTEETQYF.

This clone was found once. CDR3 DNA: TGTGCCAGCAGTACTCTCCTCGGAGAGCCCCAGCATTTT. Translation gives CASSTLLGEPQHF. J is TRBJ1-5 and V is TRBV6-5; the D is unclear. Germline V lookup: CDR1 MNHEY, CDR2 SVGAGI. The V gene lost 5 bases and the J gene lost 8 bases, with 13 bases spanning the gap. This CDR3 comprises 13 residues.

J is TRBJ1-1 and V is TRBV19, with TRBD1 as a possible D gene (6 bases). The CDR3 has 13 amino acids. V was pared by 5 bases and J by 3 bases, with 10 bases between. Per germline, CDR1 LNHDA and CDR2 SQIVND (reference sequence). As DNA, the CDR3 is TGTGCCAGTAGTTCGTACAGGGACACTGAAGCTTTCTTT. Its protein product is CASSSYRDTEAFF.

The rearrangement joins TRBV5-1 to TRBJ2-3; D perhaps matches TRBD1 (6 bases). The ends were cut back, 0 bases at V and 2 bases at J, with 7 bases in the middle. The CDR3 runs to 14 residues. Germline values: CDR1 SGHRS, CDR2 YFSETQ. The CDR3 coding sequence is TGCGCCAGCAGCTTGGAGGGGGACACAGATACGCAGTATTTT. Protein: CASSLEGDTDTQYF. The whole variable domain, filled in from reference TRBV5-1 and TRBJ2-3, reads KAGVTQTPRYLIKTRGQQVTLSCSPISGHRSVSWYQQTPGQGLQFLFEYFSETQRNKGNFPGRFSGRQFSNSRSEMNVSTLELGDSALYLCASSLEGDTDTQYFGPGTRLTVL.

The chain combines TRBV4-2 with TRBJ2-7, with a possible D match to TRBD1 (5 bases). From germline, CDR1 is LGHNA and CDR2 YNFKEQ. The CDR3 contains 15 residues. V gave up 4 bases and J gave up 3 bases, with 16 bases separating them. CDR3 coding DNA: TGTGCCAGCAGCCCAGGAGAGAGGCAGGGCTACGAGCAGTACTTC. Encoded protein: CASSPGERQGYEQYF.

The V call is TRBV29-1, the J call TRBJ1-1; TRBD1 might be the D (5 bases). Germline lookup yields CDR1 SQVTM and CDR2 ANQGSEA. The CDR3 has 14 residues. V shed 7 bases and J shed 6 bases, with 21 bases lying between them. CDR3 nucleotides: TGCAGCGGAGTGAAGGGAGGCGGGGGGGCTGAAGCTTTCTTT. This encodes CSGVKGGGGAEAFF.

The chain has TRBV6-6 and TRBJ1-1, with 7 bases aligning to TRBD1. The CDR3 loop spans 13 amino acids. From germline, CDR1 is MNHNY and CDR2 SVGAGI (reference sequence). V shed 3 bases and J 6 bases; nucleotides not matched to a gene: 4. The CDR3 sequence is CASSYDRDAEAFF. CDR3 in DNA: TGTGCCAGCAGTTATGACAGGGACGCTGAAGCTTTCTTT.

The rearrangement links TRBV7-9 to TRBJ1-4; no firm D call. Germline values: CDR1 SEHNR, CDR2 FQNEAQ (reference sequence). Trimming took 6 bases from V and 0 from J, leaving 20 bases between them. There are 18 residues in the CDR3. CDR3 nucleotide sequence: TGTGCCAGCAGGCCTGGTGGCGGAGTTATTGCAACTAATGAAAAACTGTTTTTT. Encoded protein: CASRPGGGVIATNEKLFF.

This clone has a handful of counts. CDR3 bases: TGTGCCAGCAGCTTATACCGGGACAGGACGGCTAGCGGGGGATACGAGCAGTACTTC. Its protein is CASSLYRDRTASGGYEQYF. The chain is built from TRBV5-4 and TRBJ2-7; 10 bases map to TRBD2. In germline, CDR1 is SGHNT, CDR2 YYREEE (reference sequence). This CDR3 region has 19 residues. V dropped 2 bases and J dropped 4; count of bases not matched to a gene: 18.

The chain links TRBV7-9 to TRBJ2-3; maybe TRBD1 (6 bases). Trimming took 0 bases from V and 2 from J, leaving 15 bases between them. This CDR3 contains 17 residues. CDR1 is SEHNR, CDR2 FQNEAQ, per germline (reference sequence). This CDR3 is CASSLAREYRVTDTQYF. The DNA of the CDR3 is TGTGCCAGCAGCTTAGCGAGGGAGTACAGGGTCACAGATACGCAGTATTTT.

This chain uses TRBV5-1 with TRBJ1-2; D unclear. The V gene's germline CDR1 is SGHRS and CDR2 YFSETQ. Trimming shortened V by 0 bases and J by 1 base, and 10 bases separated the two germline ends. This CDR3 has 15 amino acids. The CDR3 DNA follows: TGCGCCAGCAGCTTGGGCCTTGGGCTTAACTATGGCTACACCTTC. Residues: CASSLGLGLNYGYTF.